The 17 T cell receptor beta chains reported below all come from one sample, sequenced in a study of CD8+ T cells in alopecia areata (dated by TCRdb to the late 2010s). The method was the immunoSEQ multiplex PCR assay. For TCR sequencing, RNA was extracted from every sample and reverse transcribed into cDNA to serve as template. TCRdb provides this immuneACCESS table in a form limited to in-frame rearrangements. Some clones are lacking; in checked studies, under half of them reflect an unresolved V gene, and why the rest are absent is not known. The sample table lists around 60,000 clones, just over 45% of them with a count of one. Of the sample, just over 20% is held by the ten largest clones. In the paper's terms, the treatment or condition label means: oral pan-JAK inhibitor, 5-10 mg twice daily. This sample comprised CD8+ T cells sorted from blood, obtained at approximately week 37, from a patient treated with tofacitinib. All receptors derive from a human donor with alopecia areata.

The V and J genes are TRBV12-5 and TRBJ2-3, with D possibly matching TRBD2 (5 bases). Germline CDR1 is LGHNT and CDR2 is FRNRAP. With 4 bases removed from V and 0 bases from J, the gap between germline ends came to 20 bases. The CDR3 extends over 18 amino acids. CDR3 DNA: TGTGCTAGTGGTTGGGTTCTCGACTACCCTTCTAGCACAGATACGCAGTATTTT. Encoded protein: CASGWVLDYPSSTDTQYF.

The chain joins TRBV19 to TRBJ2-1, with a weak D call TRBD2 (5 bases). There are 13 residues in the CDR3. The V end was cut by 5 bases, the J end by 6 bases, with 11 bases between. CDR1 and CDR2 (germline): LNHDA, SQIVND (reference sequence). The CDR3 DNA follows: TGTGCCAGTAGTGCCGGGATCGCCAATGAGCAGTTCTTC. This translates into CASSAGIANEQFF.

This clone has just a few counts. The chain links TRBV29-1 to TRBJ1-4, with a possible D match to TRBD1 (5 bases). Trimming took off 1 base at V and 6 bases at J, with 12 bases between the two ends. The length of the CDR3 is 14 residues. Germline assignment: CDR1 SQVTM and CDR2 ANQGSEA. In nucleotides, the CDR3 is TGCAGCGTTGAAGGCGGCCAGGGATATGAAAAACTGTTTTTT. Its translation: CSVEGGQGYEKLFF.

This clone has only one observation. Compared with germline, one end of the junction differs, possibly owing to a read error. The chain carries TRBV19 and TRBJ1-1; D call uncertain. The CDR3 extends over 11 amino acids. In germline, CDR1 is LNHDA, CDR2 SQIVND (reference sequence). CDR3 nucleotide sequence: TGTGCCAGTAGTCTAGATCCGACAACTTTCTTT. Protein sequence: CASSLDPTTFF.

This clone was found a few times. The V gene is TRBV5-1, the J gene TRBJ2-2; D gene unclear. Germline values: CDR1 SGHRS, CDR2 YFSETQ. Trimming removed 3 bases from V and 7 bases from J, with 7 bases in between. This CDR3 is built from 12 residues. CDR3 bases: TGCGCCAGCAGCTGGAGTGGCGGGGAGCTGTTTTTT. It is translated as CASSWSGGELFF. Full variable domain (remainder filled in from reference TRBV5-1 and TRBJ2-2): KAGVTQTPRYLIKTRGQQVTLSCSPISGHRSVSWYQQTPGQGLQFLFEYFSETQRNKGNFPGRFSGRQFSNSRSEMNVSTLELGDSALYLCASSWSGGELFFGEGSRLTVL.

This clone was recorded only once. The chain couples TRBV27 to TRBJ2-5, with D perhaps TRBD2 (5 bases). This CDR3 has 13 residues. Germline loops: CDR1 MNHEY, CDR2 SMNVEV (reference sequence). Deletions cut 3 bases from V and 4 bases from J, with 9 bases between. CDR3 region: CASSFDYLETQYF. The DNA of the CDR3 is TGTGCCAGCAGTTTTGACTATTTAGAGACCCAGTACTTC.

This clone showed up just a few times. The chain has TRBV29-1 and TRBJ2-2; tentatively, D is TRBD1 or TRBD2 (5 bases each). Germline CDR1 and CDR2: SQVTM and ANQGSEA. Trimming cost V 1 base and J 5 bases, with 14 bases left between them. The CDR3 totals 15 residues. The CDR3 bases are TGCAGCGTTGAAGGGGGGTCCGGCGGGACCGGGGAGCTGTTTTTT. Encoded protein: CSVEGGSGGTGELFF.

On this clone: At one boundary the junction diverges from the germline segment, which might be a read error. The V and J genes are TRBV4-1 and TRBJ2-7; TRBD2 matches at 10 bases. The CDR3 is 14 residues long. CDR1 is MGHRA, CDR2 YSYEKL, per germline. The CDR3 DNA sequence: TGCGCCAGCAGCCAACTAGCGGGAGTGGGCGAGAAGTACTTC. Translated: CASSQLAGVGEKYF.

The CDR3: CSVDPELLGNEQFF. CDR3 in DNA: TGCAGCGTGGATCCGGAACTGCTTGGCAATGAGCAGTTCTTC. The rearrangement joins TRBV29-1 to TRBJ2-1; no firm D call. In germline, CDR1 is SQVTM, CDR2 ANQGSEA. V shed 6 bases and J shed 6 bases, with 18 bases lying between them. The CDR3 has 14 amino acids.

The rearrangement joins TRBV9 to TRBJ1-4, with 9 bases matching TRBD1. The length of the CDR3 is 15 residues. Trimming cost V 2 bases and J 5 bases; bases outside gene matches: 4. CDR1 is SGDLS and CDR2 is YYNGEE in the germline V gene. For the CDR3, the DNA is TGTGCCAGCAGCGTGGGACAGGGCGGGAATGAAAAACTGTTTTTT. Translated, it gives CASSVGQGGNEKLFF. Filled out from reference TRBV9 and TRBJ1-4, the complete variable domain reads DSGVTQTPKHLITATGQRVTLRCSPRSGDLSVYWYQQSLDQGLQFLIQYYNGEERAKGNILERFSAQQFPDLHSELNLSSLELGDSALYFCASSVGQGGNEKLFFGSGTQLSVL.

DNA of the CDR3: TGTGCCAGCAGCTTAGCCTGGGATGAGCAGTTCTTC. Translation: CASSLAWDEQFF. This chain connects TRBV7-2 to TRBJ2-1; unclear D gene. Germline V gives CDR1 SGHTA, CDR2 FQGNSA. V lost 0 bases and J 8 bases, leaving 5 bases between the germline ends. The CDR3 has 12 residues.

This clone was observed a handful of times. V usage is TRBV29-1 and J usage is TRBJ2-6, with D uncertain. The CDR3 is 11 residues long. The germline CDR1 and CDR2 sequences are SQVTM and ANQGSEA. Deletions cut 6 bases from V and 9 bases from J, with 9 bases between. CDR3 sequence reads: CSVDTDNVLTF. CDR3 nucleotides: TGCAGCGTCGACACTGACAACGTCCTGACTTTC.

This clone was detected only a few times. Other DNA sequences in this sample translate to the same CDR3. In nucleotides, the CDR3 is TGTGCCAGCAGCGGACAGGGGTACGAGCAGTACTTC. As protein: CASSGQGYEQYF. The V call is TRBV9, the J call TRBJ2-7; 8 bases agree with TRBD1. The CDR3 sequence is 12 residues long. V shed 3 bases and J 4 bases; nucleotides not matched to a gene: 0. Germline lookup yields CDR1 SGDLS and CDR2 YYNGEE.

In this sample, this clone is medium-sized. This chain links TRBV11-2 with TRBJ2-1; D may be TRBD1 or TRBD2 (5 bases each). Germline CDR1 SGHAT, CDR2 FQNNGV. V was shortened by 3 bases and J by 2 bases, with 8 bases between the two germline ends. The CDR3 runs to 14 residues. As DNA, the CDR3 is TGTGCCAGCAGCTTGGGGGAAACCTACAATGAGCAGTTCTTC. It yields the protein CASSLGETYNEQFF.

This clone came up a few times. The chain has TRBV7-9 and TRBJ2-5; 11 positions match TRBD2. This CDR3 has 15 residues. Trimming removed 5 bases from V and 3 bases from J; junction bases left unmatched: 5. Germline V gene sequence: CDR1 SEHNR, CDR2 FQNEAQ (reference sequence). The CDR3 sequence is CASSMLGLAEETQYF. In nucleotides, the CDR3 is TGTGCCAGCAGCATGTTGGGACTAGCGGAAGAGACCCAGTACTTC.

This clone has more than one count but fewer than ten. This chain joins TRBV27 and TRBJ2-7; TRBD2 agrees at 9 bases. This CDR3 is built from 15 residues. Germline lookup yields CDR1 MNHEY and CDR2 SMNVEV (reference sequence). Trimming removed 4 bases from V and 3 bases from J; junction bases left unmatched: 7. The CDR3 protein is CASSYGLARIYEQYF. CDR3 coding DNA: TGTGCCAGCAGTTATGGACTAGCGCGGATCTACGAGCAGTACTTC.

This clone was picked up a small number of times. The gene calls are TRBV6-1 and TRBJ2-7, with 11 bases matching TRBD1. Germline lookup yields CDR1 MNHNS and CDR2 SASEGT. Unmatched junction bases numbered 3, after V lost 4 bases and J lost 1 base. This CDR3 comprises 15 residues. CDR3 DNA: TGTGCCAGCAGTGCCGGACAGGGGGCTTCCTACGAGCAGTACTTC. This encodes CASSAGQGASYEQYF.